This T cell receptor beta chain stems from a study of blood T cells in healthy people across ages. Findings and caveats of the study: Age advanced and TCR beta diversity per million T cells fell, roughly linearly.

A minimum of 7 million PBMCs was isolated per sample. CDR1 is SQVTM, CDR2 ANQGSEA, per germline. The ends lost 6 bases at V and 1 base at J; junction bases unmatched: 1. The CDR3 consists of 12 residues. Primed by a sample-barcoded 5' primer and a J-beta primer mix, a second PCR proceeded for about 6 to 11 cycles. Each cDNA molecule was tagged by a template-switch adaptor with 12 random nucleotides. A minimum of 2.5 million CDR3-containing paired-end reads was obtained for each sample. One entry per CDR3 protein, called by TCRdb with MiXCR from the 5' RACE reads. Among some 1.1 million distinct CDR3 sequences listed, around two fifths were seen once. In the case of this clonotype: Its target is unknown.

This sequence originates from a man aged 18-30 years in good health. The specimen sequenced was blood. The V call is TRBV29-1, the J call TRBJ1-1; 8 bases are a match to TRBD1. The CDR3 is CSVGTGNTEAFF. The CDR3, as DNA: TGCAGCGTCGGGACAGGGAACACTGAAGCTTTCTTT.